The sequence of this T cell receptor (beta chain) was determined in a study of blood T cell repertoires in COVID-19. At the level of the study: The origin of the acute and convalescent COVID-19 samples was the United States, Italy and Spain. T cells, B-cell-depleted T cells, or PBMCs supplied cDNA or gDNA.

Enrollment of patients from Seattle took place during active infection, with longitudinal follow-up. The CDR3 sequence is 15 residues long. With 4 bases clipped from V and 2 bases from J, the junction kept 8 bases outside the gene matches. CDR1 and CDR2 (germline): LNHDA, SQIVND (reference sequence). Authors' methods: Amplification with reference gene primers provided the estimates of nucleated cell counts. Data came from immunoSEQ multiplex PCR; TCRdb stores just in-frame clones and leaves some out. D and trimming were read from the DNA, whereas the V and J calls and clone size are those reported in that table. Of over 150,000 clones in the sample, roughly 80% were seen once.

Sequencing was performed on peripheral blood. J is TRBJ2-7 and V is TRBV19, with TRBD2 identical over 7 bases. The receptor comes from a woman in her sixties or seventies with COVID-19, enrolled during active disease. The DNA for the CDR3 is TGTGCCAGTAGTACCCGAGCGGGGACCCCCTACGAGCAGTACTTC. Its protein is CASSTRAGTPYEQYF.